This entry features one T cell receptor beta chain sequence. Its antigen remains unidentified. The entry originates in a study of cytomegalovirus exposure and HLA in healthy donors. The overall study: Genotyping showed approximately 81% of over 350 donors falling in the Caucasian-associated ancestry cluster. Notes on the study in general: In a later analysis, DRB1 alleles had the most associated TCRs; HLA-C alleles the fewest.

All the people who gave samples were healthy bone marrow donors. The CDR3 sequence is 15 residues long. Between the trimmed V and J ends, which lost 3 bases and 0 bases, there was a span of 11 bases. In germline, CDR1 is MNHEY, CDR2 SMNVEV (reference sequence). Researchers ran the PCR with 60 Vbeta and 13 Jbeta primers. Clones were read by immunoSEQ multiplex PCR, and TCRdb kept only the in-frame ones, dropping some. The sample lists 200,000 to 250,000 clones, about 83% occurring once. The sequenced sample consisted of PBMCs. The origin of this receptor is a human donor in good health. This chain links TRBV27 with TRBJ1-1; TRBD1 might be the D (6 bases). Written as DNA, the CDR3 is TGTGCCAGCAGTTTTCTCCCAGGGGTGAACACTGAAGCTTTCTTT. Protein product: CASSFLPGVNTEAFF.